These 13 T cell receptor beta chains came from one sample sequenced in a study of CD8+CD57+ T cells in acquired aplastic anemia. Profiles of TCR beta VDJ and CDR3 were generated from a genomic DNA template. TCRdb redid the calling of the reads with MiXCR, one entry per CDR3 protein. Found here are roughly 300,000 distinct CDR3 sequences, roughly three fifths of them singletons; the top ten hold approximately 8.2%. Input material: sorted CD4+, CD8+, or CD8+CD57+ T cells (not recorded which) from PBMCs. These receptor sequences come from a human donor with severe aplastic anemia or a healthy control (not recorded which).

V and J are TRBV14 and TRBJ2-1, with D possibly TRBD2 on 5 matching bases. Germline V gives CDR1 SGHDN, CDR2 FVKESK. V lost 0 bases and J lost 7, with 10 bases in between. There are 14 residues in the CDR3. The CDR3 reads CASSQDQTTNEQFF. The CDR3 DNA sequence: TGTGCCAGCAGCCAAGATCAGACTACGAATGAGCAGTTCTTC.

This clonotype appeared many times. In nucleotides, the CDR3 is TGCGCCAGCAGCTTGGAGGTTCTAGGGGTTGAGCAGTACTTC. It codes for CASSLEVLGVEQYF. The chain employs TRBV5-1 and TRBJ2-7; possible D gene TRBD1, 5 bases. V lost 0 bases and J 7 bases, leaving 14 bases between the germline ends. This CDR3 comprises 14 residues. Germline CDR1 SGHRS, CDR2 YFSETQ.

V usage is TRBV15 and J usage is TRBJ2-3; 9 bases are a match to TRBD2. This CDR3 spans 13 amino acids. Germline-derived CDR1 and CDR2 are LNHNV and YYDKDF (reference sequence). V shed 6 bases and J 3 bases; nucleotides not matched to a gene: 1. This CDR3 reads CATSLAGTDTQYF. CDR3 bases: TGTGCCACCAGTCTAGCGGGAACAGATACGCAGTATTTT.

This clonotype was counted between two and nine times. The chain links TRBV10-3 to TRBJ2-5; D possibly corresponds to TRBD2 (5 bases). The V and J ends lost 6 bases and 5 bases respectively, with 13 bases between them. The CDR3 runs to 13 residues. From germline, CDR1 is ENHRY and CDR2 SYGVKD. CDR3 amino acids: CAISEGGWETQYF. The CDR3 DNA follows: TGTGCCATCAGCGAGGGCGGGTGGGAGACCCAGTACTTC.

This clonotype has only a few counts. CDR3 residues: CATRGDQASGSLQETQYF. CDR3 nucleotides: TGTGCCACCCGGGGGGATCAGGCTAGCGGGAGTTTGCAAGAGACCCAGTACTTC. V gene TRBV15 combines with J gene TRBJ2-5; 10 nucleotides agree with TRBD2. There are 18 residues in the CDR3. Germline CDR1 is LNHNV and CDR2 is YYDKDF (reference sequence). Trimming at V came to 8 bases and at J to 2 bases, leaving 17 bases not matched to a gene.

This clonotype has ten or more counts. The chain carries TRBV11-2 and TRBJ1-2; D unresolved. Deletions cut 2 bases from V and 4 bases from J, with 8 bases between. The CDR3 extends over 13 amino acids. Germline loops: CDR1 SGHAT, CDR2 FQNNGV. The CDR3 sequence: CASSLKSPYGYTF. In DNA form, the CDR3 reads TGTGCCAGCAGCTTAAAATCCCCCTATGGCTACACCTTC.

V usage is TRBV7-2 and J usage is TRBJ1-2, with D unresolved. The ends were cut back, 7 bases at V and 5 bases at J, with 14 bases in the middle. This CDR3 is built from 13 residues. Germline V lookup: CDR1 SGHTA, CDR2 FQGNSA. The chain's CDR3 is CASTPGRTYGYTF. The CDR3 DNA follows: TGTGCCAGCACCCCCGGACGGACGTATGGCTACACCTTC.

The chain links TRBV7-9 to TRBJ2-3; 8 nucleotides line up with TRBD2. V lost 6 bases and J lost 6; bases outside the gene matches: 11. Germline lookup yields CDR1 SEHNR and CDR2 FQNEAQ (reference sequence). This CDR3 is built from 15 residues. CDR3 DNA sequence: TGTGCCAGCAGTCGGCTCAGCGGGGGAGGGGATACGCAGTATTTT. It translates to CASSRLSGGGDTQYF.

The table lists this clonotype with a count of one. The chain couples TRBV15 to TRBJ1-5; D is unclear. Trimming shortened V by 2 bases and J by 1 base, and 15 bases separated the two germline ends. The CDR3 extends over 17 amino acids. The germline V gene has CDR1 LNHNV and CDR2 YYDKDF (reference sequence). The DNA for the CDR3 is TGTGCCACCAGCAGATATCGCAGTCCTATGAGCAATCAGCCCCAGCATTTT. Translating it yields CATSRYRSPMSNQPQHF.

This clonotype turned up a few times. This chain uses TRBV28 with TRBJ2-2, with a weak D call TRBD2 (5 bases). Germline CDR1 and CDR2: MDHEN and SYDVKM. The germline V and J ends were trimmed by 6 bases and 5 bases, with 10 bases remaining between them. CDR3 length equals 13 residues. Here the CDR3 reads CASSRDYTGELFF. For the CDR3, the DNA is TGTGCCAGCAGCCGAGACTATACCGGGGAGCTGTTTTTT.

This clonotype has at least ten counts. In nucleotides, the CDR3 is TGCAGTGCTAGAGAGGGCGGGGCGAGGGAGACCCAGTACTTC. Translation gives CSAREGGARETQYF. The chain couples TRBV20-1 to TRBJ2-5; a possible D gene is TRBD2 (6 bases). CDR1 is DFQATT and CDR2 is SNEGSKA in the germline V gene (reference sequence). The length of the CDR3 is 14 residues. Trimming stripped 0 bases from V and 5 bases from J, with 13 bases between.

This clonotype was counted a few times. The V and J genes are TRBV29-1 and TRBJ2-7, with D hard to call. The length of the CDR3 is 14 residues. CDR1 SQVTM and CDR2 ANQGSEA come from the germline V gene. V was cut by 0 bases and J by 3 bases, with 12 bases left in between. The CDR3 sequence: CSVEDYVDRYEQYF. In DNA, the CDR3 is TGCAGCGTTGAAGATTATGTGGACCGCTACGAGCAGTACTTC.

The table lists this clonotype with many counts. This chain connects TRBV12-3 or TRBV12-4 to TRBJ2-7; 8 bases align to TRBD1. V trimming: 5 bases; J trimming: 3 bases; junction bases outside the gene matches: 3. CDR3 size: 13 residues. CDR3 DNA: TGTGCCAGCAGTATTGACAGGGGCTACGAGCAGTACTTC. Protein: CASSIDRGYEQYF.